The T cell receptor (beta chain) described here comes from a study of cytomegalovirus exposure and HLA in healthy donors. Study at large: One earlier analysis, a look at approximately 180 million T cells, found roughly 110 million unique TCR beta sequences. HLA-typed donors were the source of about 85 million unique TCRs held in an early data release.

Study conclusions and caveats: Reports described diagnosis of cytomegalovirus status by the classifier as highly specific and sensitive. In a later analysis, a missense DCLRE1C variant was linked to TCR beta V- and J-gene trimming.

This clone was picked up a small number of times. As yet, its antigen is unknown. Germline V gene sequence: CDR1 MGHRA, CDR2 YSYEKL. V lost 0 bases and J lost 6; bases outside the gene matches: 8. The CDR3 is 16 amino acids. With 60 Vbeta and 13 Jbeta primers, the PCR was carried out. Sequencing used immunoSEQ multiplex PCR; TCRdb keeps in-frame clones, though not all of them. The sample shows 50,000 to 70,000 clones, approximately 80% of them seen only once. This clonotype originated in a girl aged 5-17 years in good health and CMV-seropositive. The chain uses TRBV4-1 and TRBJ2-1; TRBD1 aligns across 7 bases. Sequenced: PBMCs. CDR3 bases: TGCGCCAGCAGCCAAGAAGGGACAGAGTATTTCAATGAGCAGTTCTTC. Amino acids: CASSQEGTEYFNEQFF.